Listed below are T cell receptor beta chains from one sample, sequenced in a study of radiotherapy plus CTLA-4 blockade in lung cancer. Repertoires were generated with immunoSEQ multiplex PCR, while TCRdb's copy carries only in-frame clones and drops some. The sample carries about 73,000 clones, more than 75% recorded once. This specimen consisted of peripheral blood, obtained from a patient treated with radiotherapy plus ipilimumab. These receptors originate from a human donor with non-small cell lung cancer that progressed on radiotherapy plus ipilimumab. CDR3s include the opening cysteine and the closing phenylalanine or tryptophan. The order of the fields is D gene, V gene, J gene, clone size, CDR3 protein, CDR3 DNA. The D gene is left open where the match is weak. Size is stated for part of the rows, as once, few or many counts, or as a class when the clone is expanded.

>.|TRBV6-6|TRBJ2-1|.
CASSYSVEMQFF
TGTGCCAGCAGTTACTCGGTGGAGATGCAGTTCTTC
>.|TRBV19|TRBJ2-7|.
CASSIGGGGPYEQYF
TGTGCCAGTAGTATAGGTGGAGGGGGGCCCTACGAGCAGTACTTC
>.|TRBV6-6|TRBJ1-5|.
CASTRGSSQPQHF
TGTGCCAGCACCCGGGGGAGCAGTCAGCCCCAGCATTTT
>.|TRBV30|TRBJ2-1|few
CAWSWGSTYNEQFF
TGTGCCTGGAGTTGGGGGAGTACCTACAATGAGCAGTTCTTC
>.|TRBV4-1|TRBJ2-1|.
CASSPWLAVDNEQFF
TGCGCCAGCAGCCCGTGGTTAGCGGTAGACAATGAGCAGTTCTTC
>.|TRBV5-4|TRBJ2-7|.
CASSTASPGYEQYF
TGTGCCAGCAGCACAGCGTCACCAGGGTACGAGCAGTACTTC
>TRBD1|TRBV7-9|TRBJ1-4|.
CASTFDLTGSEKLFF
TGTGCCAGCACCTTCGACCTGACAGGGTCTGAAAAACTGTTTTTT
>.|TRBV29-1|TRBJ1-2|.
CSVGTDNYGYTF
TGCAGCGTTGGAACAGATAACTATGGCTACACCTTC
>.|TRBV11-2|TRBJ2-1|.
CASSRIRVEQFF
TGTGCCAGCAGCCGAATCAGGGTCGAGCAGTTCTTC
>.|TRBV27|TRBJ2-1|.
CASSLQQLNYNEQFF
TGTGCCAGCAGTTTACAACAGCTGAACTACAATGAGCAGTTCTTC
>.|TRBV10-1|TRBJ2-1|.
CASSRGISDNEQFF
TGCGCCAGCTCTCGTGGGATAAGCGACAATGAGCAGTTCTTC
>.|TRBV7-3|TRBJ2-3|.
CASSRQALASTDTQYF
TGTGCCAGCAGCCGACAGGCCCTCGCTAGCACAGATACGCAGTATTTT
>.|TRBV2|TRBJ1-1|.
CASRLFRDEAFF
TGTGCCAGCAGGCTTTTCCGGGACGAAGCTTTCTTT
>TRBD1|TRBV6-4|TRBJ1-2|.
CASSLTGTGDYGYTF
TGTGCCAGCAGCCTGACCGGGACAGGGGACTATGGCTACACCTTC
>.|TRBV21-1|TRBJ2-2|.
CASSTWRENTGELFF
TGTGCCAGCAGCACCTGGAGGGAGAACACCGGGGAGCTGTTTTTT
>.|TRBV10-1|TRBJ1-1|.
CASSQTRNTEAFF
TGCGCCAGCAGCCAGACAAGGAACACTGAAGCTTTCTTT
>TRBD2|TRBV19|TRBJ2-3|.
CASSALTSTTDTQYF
TGTGCCAGTAGTGCCCTGACTAGCACCACAGATACGCAGTATTTT
>.|TRBV2|TRBJ1-5|.
CASSEVGIMEPQHF
TGTGCCAGCAGTGAAGTTGGGATTATGGAGCCCCAGCATTTT
>.|TRBV11-1|TRBJ2-1|.
CASSSTNEQFF
TGTGCCAGCAGCTCGACAAATGAGCAGTTCTTC
>.|TRBV30|TRBJ2-2|.
CAWSVHALSGTNTGELFF
TGTGCCTGGAGTGTACACGCGCTGTCGGGAACGAACACCGGGGAGCTGTTTTTT
>.|TRBV30|TRBJ1-5|few
CAWTLKGGAQPQHF
TGTGCCTGGACCCTAAAGGGAGGGGCCCAGCCCCAGCATTTT
>TRBD1|TRBV5-1|TRBJ2-5|.
CASSRGDRDQETQYF
TGCGCCAGCAGTCGAGGGGACAGGGACCAAGAGACCCAGTACTTC
>.|TRBV5-4|TRBJ2-1|.
CASSLGGLSLLNEQFF
TGTGCCAGCAGCCTAGGAGGACTCTCATTACTCAATGAGCAGTTCTTC
>TRBD2|TRBV5-1|TRBJ2-1|.
CASSFSAGGLHYNEQFF
TGCGCCAGCAGCTTTTCAGCGGGAGGTTTGCACTACAATGAGCAGTTCTTC
>TRBD1|TRBV6-1|TRBJ2-7|.
CASSGYVDRVYGYEQYF
TGTGCCAGCAGTGGATACGTCGACAGGGTTTATGGGTACGAGCAGTACTTC
>.|TRBV7-2|TRBJ1-4|.
CASSFFGEKLFF
TGTGCCAGCAGCTTTTTCGGTGAAAAACTGTTTTTT
>.|TRBV6-4|TRBJ1-5|.
CATSEWGSGQPQHF
TGTGCCACCTCGGAATGGGGGAGTGGGCAGCCCCAGCATTTT
>TRBD2|TRBV6-5|TRBJ2-1|.
CASSYYQRDRNEQFF
TGTGCCAGCAGTTACTACCAGCGGGATAGGAATGAGCAGTTCTTC
>.|TRBV4-1|TRBJ2-5|.
CASSQERFQETQYF
TGCGCCAGCAGCCAAGAGCGGTTCCAAGAGACCCAGTACTTC
>.|TRBV6-1|TRBJ1-5|.
CASSEWGVGEPQHF
TGTGCCAGCAGTGAATGGGGGGTTGGGGAGCCCCAGCATTTT
>.|TRBV28|TRBJ1-2|.
CASSGVGGADGYTF
TGTGCCAGCAGTGGCGTGGGGGGGGCTGATGGCTACACCTTC
>TRBD1|TRBV27|TRBJ1-4|.
CASSQGGYGEKLFF
TGTGCCAGCAGTCAAGGGGGCTACGGTGAAAAACTGTTTTTT
>TRBD2|TRBV7-8|TRBJ2-1|.
CASSSIAGGYNEQFF
TGTGCCAGCAGCTCTATAGCGGGAGGTTACAATGAGCAGTTCTTC
>.|TRBV19|TRBJ2-5|.
CASSMWRGGDETQYF
TGTGCCAGTAGTATGTGGAGGGGAGGAGATGAGACCCAGTACTTC
>TRBD2|TRBV5-4|TRBJ2-7|.
CASSWERGGLDEQYF
TGTGCCAGCAGCTGGGAGAGGGGGGGACTAGACGAGCAGTACTTC
>.|TRBV29-1|TRBJ2-4|.
CSVLPGPVGKNIQYF
TGCAGCGTTCTCCCCGGACCTGTTGGCAAAAACATTCAGTACTTC
>TRBD1|TRBV19|TRBJ1-1|.
CASSIQGAPNTEAFF
TGTGCCAGTAGTATTCAGGGGGCACCGAACACTGAAGCTTTCTTT
>TRBD1|TRBV2|TRBJ1-5|.
CASSKDRGLDQPQHF
TGTGCCAGCAGTAAGGACAGGGGGCTGGATCAGCCCCAGCATTTT
>TRBD2|TRBV29-1|TRBJ2-1|.
CSVARGRAFNEQFF
TGCAGCGTTGCGCGGGGGAGGGCCTTCAATGAGCAGTTCTTC
>.|TRBV7-9|TRBJ1-2|many
CASSLRNRDGYTF
TGTGCCAGCAGCTTGAGGAACAGGGATGGCTACACCTTC
>.|TRBV6-1|TRBJ2-3|.
CASRKGGSTDTQYF
TGTGCCAGCAGGAAAGGGGGTAGCACAGATACGCAGTATTTT
>.|TRBV13|TRBJ1-5|.
CASSLGQGIGQPQHF
TGTGCCAGCAGCTTAGGTCAGGGGATAGGTCAGCCCCAGCATTTT
>.|TRBV27|TRBJ1-2|.
CASSLFQGRPGYTF
TGTGCCAGCAGTTTATTCCAGGGGAGGCCTGGCTACACCTTC
>.|TRBV28|TRBJ2-7|.
CASSRRGNSYEQYF
TGTGCCAGCAGCCGTAGGGGAAACTCCTACGAGCAGTACTTC
>TRBD2|TRBV7-3|TRBJ2-1|.
CASSSGTSGRDAYNEQFF
TGTGCCAGCAGCTCCGGGACTAGCGGGAGAGATGCCTACAATGAGCAGTTCTTC
>.|TRBV6-6|TRBJ2-3|.
CASRIGDRTDTQYF
TGTGCCAGCAGAATCGGGGACCGCACAGATACGCAGTATTTT
>TRBD1|TRBV5-1|TRBJ2-5|.
CASRNKRQGALGVGETQYF
TGCGCCAGCAGGAACAAACGACAGGGGGCTTTAGGAGTCGGAGAGACCCAGTACTTC
>.|TRBV6-5|TRBJ1-3|.
CASSYSVSHSGNTIYF
TGTGCCAGCAGTTACTCGGTTTCCCACTCTGGAAACACCATATATTTT
>.|TRBV5-1|TRBJ1-1|.
CASSWGPGAEAFF
TGCGCCAGCAGCTGGGGCCCCGGGGCTGAAGCTTTCTTT
>TRBD1|TRBV27|TRBJ1-2|.
CASSSRQGAYGYTF
TGTGCCAGCAGTTCGCGACAGGGGGCGTATGGCTACACCTTC
>TRBD2|TRBV4-1|TRBJ2-7|once
CASSRISGSGAYEQYF
TGCGCCAGCAGCCGGATTAGCGGGAGTGGGGCCTACGAGCAGTACTTC
>.|TRBV27|TRBJ2-1|.
CASSPGLDNEQFF
TGTGCCAGCAGCCCTGGGCTTGATAATGAGCAGTTCTTC
>TRBD2|TRBV2|TRBJ2-3|.
CASRGLAEYTDTQYF
TGTGCCAGCAGAGGACTAGCCGAATACACAGATACGCAGTATTTT
>.|TRBV19|TRBJ1-1|.
CASNRLGENTEAFF
TGTGCCAGTAACCGTTTGGGAGAGAACACTGAAGCTTTCTTT
>TRBD1|TRBV5-1|TRBJ1-5|few
CASSPTGGSNQPQHF
TGCGCCAGCAGCCCGACAGGGGGTAGCAATCAGCCCCAGCATTTT
>TRBD2|TRBV4-1|TRBJ2-4|.
CASSLGLAGLKNIQYF
TGCGCCAGCAGCCTGGGACTAGCGGGTCTCAAAAACATTCAGTACTTC
>.|TRBV29-1|TRBJ2-3|.
CSVDGSGRTDTQYF
TGCAGCGTTGACGGGAGTGGACGCACAGATACGCAGTATTTT
>TRBD2|TRBV7-9|TRBJ2-5|.
CASTYQGAGGETQYF
TGTGCCAGCACCTACCAAGGGGCGGGAGGGGAGACCCAGTACTTC
>.|TRBV6-6|TRBJ1-2|.
CASRLLQGRFNGYTF
TGTGCCAGCAGGCTCCTGCAGGGAAGATTTAATGGCTACACCTTC
>.|TRBV6-4|TRBJ1-5|.
CASSTQGGDQPQHF
TGTGCCAGCAGTACCCAGGGCGGAGATCAGCCCCAGCATTTT